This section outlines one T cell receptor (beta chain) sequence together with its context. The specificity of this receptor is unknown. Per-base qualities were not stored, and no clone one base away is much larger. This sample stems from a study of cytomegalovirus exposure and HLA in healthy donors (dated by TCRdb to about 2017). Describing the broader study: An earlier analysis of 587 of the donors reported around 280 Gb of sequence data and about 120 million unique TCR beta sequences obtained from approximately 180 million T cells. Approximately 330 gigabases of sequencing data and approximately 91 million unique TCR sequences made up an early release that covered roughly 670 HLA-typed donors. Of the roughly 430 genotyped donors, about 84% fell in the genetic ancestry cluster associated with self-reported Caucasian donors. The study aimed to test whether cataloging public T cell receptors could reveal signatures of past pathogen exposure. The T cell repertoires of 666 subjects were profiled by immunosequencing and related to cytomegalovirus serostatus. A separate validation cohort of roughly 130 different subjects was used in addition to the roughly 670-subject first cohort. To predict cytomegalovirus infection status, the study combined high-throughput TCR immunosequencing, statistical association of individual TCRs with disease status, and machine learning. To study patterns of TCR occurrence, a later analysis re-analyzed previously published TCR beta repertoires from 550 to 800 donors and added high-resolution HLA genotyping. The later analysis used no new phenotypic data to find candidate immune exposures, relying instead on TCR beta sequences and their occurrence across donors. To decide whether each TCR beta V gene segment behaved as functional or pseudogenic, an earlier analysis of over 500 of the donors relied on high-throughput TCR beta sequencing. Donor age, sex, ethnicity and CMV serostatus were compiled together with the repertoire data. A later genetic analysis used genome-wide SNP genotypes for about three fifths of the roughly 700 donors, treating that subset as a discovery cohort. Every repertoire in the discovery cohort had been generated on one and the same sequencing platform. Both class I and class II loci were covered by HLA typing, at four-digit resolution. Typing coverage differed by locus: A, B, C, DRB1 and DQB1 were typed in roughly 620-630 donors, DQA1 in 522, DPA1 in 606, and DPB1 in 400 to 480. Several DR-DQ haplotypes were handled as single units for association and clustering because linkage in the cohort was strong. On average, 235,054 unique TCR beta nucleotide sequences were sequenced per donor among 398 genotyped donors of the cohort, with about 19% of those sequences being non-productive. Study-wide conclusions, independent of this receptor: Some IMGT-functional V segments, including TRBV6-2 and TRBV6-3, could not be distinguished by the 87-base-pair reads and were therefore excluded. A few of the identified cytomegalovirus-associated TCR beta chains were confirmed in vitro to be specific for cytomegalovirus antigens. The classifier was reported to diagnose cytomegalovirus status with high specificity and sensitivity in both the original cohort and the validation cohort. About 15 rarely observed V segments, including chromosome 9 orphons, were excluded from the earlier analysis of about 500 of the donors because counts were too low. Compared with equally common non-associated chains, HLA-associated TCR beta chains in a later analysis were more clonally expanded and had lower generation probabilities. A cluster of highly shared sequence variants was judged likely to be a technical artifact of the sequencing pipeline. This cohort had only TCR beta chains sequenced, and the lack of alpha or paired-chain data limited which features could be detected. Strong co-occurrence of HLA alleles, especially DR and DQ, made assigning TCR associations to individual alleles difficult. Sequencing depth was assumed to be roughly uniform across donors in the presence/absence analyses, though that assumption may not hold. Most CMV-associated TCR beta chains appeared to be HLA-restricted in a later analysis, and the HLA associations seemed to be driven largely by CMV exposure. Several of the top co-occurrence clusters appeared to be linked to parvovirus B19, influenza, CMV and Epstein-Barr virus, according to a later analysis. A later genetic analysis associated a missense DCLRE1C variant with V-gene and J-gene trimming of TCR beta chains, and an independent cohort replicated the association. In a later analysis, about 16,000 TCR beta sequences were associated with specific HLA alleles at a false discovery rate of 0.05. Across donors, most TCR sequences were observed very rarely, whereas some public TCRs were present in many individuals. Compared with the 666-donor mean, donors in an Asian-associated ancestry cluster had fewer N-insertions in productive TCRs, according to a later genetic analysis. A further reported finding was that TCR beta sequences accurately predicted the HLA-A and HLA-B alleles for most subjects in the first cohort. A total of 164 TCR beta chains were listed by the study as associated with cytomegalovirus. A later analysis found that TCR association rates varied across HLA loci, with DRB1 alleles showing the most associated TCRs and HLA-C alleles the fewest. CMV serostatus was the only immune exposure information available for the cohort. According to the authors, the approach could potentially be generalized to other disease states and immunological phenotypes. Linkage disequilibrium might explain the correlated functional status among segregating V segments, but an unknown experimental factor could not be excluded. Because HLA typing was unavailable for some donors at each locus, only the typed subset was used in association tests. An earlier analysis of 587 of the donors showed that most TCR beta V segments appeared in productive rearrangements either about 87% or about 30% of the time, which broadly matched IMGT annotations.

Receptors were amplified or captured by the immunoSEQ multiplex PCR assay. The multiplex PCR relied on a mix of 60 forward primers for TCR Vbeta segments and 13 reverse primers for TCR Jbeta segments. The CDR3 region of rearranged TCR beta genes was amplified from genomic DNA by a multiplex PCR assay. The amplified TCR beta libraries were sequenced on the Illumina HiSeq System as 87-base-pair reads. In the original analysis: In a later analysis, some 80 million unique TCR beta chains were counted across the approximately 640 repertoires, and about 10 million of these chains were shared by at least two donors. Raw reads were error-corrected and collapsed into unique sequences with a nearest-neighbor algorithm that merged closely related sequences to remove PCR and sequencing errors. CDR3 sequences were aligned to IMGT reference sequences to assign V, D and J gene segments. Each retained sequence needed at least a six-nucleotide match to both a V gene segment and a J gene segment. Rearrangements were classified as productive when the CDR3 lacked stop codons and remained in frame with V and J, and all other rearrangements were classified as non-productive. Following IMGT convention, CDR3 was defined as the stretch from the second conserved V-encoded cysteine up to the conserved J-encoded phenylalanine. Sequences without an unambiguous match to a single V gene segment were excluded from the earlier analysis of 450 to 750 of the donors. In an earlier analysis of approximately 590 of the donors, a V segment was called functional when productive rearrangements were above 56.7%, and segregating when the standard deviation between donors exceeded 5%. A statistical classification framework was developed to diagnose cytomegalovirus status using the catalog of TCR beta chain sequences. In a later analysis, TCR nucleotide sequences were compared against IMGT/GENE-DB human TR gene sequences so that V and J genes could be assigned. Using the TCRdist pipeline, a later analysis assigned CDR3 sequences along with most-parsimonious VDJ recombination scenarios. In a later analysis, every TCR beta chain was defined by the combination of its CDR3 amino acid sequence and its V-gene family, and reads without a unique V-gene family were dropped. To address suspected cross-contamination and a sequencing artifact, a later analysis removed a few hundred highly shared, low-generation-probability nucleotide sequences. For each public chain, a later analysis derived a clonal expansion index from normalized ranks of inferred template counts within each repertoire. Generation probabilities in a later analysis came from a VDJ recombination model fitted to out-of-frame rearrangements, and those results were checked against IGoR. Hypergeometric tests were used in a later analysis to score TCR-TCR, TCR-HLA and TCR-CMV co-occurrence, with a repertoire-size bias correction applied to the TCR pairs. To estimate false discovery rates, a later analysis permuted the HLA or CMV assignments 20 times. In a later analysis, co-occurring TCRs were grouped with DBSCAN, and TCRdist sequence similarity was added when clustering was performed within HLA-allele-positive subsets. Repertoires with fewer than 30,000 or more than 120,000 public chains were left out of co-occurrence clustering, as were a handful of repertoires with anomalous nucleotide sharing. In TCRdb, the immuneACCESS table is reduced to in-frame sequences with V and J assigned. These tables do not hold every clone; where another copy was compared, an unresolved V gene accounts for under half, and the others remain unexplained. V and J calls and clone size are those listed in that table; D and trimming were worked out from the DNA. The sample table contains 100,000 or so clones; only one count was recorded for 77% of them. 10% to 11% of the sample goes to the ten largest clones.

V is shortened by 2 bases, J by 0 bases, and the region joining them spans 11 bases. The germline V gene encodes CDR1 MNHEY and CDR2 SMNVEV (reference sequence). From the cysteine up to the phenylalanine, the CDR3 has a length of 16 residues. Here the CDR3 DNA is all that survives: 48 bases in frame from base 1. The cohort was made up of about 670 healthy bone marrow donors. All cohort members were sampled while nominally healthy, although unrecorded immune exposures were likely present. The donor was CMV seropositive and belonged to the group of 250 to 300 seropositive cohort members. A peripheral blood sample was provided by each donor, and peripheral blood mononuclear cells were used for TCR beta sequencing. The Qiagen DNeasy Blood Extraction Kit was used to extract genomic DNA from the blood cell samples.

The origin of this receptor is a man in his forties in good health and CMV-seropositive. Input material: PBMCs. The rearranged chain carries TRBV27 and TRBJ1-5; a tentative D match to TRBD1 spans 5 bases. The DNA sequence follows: TGTGCCAGCAGTTTAAGGGGCCGATTTAGCAATCAGCCCCAGCATTTT. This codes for CASSLRGRFSNQPQHF.